The clone carrying this T cell receptor (beta chain) showed up many times. Its antigen is as yet unknown. TCRdb analysed the 5' RACE reads with MiXCR anew, one entry per CDR3 protein. The table has over 10,000 distinct CDR3 sequences, approximately 5% seen once; the top ten hold about 35%. Described time point: sample taken at primary tumor resection. The data derive from a study of spatial heterogeneity in lung cancer. Study context: Fewer alpha-chain than beta-chain sequences were consistently detected.

General study findings and limits: Mutation tallies in tumors tracked expanded intratumoral alpha and beta TCR counts.

The input for sequencing was lung tumor tissue, taken at surgery. The sequence derives from a male donor with early-stage non-small cell lung cancer.

Written as DNA, the CDR3 is TGCGCCAGCAGCTTGGGTAGCGGCCCTAGCACAGATACGCAGTATTTT. Amino acids: CASSLGSGPSTDTQYF. The chain links TRBV5-1 to TRBJ2-3; a weak D match, TRBD2 (6 bases). This CDR3 spans 16 amino acids. V shed 0 bases and J shed 0 bases, with 11 bases lying between them. Germline CDR1 is SGHRS and CDR2 is YFSETQ.